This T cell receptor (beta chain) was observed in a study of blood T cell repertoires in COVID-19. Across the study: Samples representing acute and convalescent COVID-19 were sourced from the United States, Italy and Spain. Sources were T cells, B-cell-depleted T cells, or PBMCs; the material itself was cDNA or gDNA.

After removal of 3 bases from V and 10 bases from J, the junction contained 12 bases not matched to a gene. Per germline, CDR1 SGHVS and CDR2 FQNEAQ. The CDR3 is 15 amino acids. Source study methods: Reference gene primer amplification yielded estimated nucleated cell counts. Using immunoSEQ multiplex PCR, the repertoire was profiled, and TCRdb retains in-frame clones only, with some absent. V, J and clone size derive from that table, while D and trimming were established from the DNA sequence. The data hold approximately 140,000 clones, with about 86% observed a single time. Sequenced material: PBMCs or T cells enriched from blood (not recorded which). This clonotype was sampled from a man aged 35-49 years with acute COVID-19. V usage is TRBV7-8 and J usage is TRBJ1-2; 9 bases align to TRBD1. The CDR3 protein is CASSFVSGQGFDYTF. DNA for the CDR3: TGTGCCAGCAGCTTTGTTTCGGGACAGGGATTCGACTACACCTTC.